The present TCR beta chain was sequenced within a study of beta chain features in type 1 diabetes. Expressed TCRB transcripts were sequenced after all isolated RNA was converted to cDNA. Sequencing was performed with immunoSEQ multiplex PCR; in TCRdb, only in-frame clones are kept and a portion is missing. The repertoire has under 500,000 clones, about 29% of them found once; the top ten carry roughly 0.066%. This clone was seen only a few times. The V end lost 1 base, the J end lost 5 bases, and 6 bases lay between the germline ends. This CDR3 comprises 12 residues. The germline gives CDR1 SGHRS, CDR2 YFSETQ.

Sequencing was carried out using naive CD4+ T cells from blood. The TCR originated in a man younger than 30 in good health. J is TRBJ2-5 and V is TRBV5-1; D not resolved. The CDR3 DNA follows: TGCGCCAGCAGCTTGACGGTCGAGACCCAGTACTTC. Translating it yields CASSLTVETQYF.